The clone carrying this T cell receptor (beta chain) was picked up many times. At the DNA level, this CDR3 is encoded by other sequences in the same sample as well. This specimen belongs to a study of blood T cell repertoires in COVID-19. The V gene's germline CDR1 is SGDLS and CDR2 YYNGEE. Trimming removed 2 bases from V and 1 base from J; junction bases left unmatched: 7. This CDR3 spans 17 amino acids. TCRdb keeps only in-frame clones here, not all; method: immunoSEQ multiplex PCR. The sample yields around 95,000 clones, roughly nine tenths seen once. The chain recombines TRBV9 with TRBJ2-5; 11 bases line up with TRBD2. Sequenced sample: peripheral blood. The origin of this receptor is a man aged 25 to 40 in a cohort sampled during active COVID-19. CDR3 protein: CASSVGASGGIQETQYF. The CDR3, as DNA: TGTGCCAGCAGCGTCGGTGCTAGCGGGGGGATCCAAGAGACCCAGTACTTC.